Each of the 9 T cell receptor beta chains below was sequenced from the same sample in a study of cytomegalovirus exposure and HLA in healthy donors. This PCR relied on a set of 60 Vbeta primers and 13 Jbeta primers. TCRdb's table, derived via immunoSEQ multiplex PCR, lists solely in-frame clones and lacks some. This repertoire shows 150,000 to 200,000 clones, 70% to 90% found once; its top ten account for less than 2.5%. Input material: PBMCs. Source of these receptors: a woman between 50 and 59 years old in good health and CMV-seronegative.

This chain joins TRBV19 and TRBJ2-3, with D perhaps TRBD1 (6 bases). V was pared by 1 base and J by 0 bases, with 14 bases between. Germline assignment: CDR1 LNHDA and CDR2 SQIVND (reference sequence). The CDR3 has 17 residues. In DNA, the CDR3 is TGTGCCAGTAGTATAGGGGCCGGGACACTAAGCACAGATACGCAGTATTTT. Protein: CASSIGAGTLSTDTQYF.

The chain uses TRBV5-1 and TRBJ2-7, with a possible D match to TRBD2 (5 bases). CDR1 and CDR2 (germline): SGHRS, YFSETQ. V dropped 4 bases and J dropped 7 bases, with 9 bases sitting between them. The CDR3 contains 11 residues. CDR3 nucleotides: TGCGCCAGCAGCAACCGCGGGGAGCAGTACTTC. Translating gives CASSNRGEQYF.

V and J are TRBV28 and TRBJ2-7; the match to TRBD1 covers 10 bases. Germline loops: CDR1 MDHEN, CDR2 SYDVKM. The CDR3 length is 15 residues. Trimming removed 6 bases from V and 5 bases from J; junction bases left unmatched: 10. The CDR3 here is CASRPDRGRFHEQYF. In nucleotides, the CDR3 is TGTGCCAGCAGACCCGACAGGGGGCGATTCCACGAGCAGTACTTC.

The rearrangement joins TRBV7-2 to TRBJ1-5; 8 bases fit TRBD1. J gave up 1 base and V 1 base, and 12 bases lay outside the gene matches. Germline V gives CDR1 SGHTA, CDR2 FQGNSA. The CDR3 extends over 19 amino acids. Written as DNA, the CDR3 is TGTGCCAGCAGCTTAGGATGGGACAGGCGAGGTAAAAGCAATCAGCCCCAGCATTTT. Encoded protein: CASSLGWDRRGKSNQPQHF.

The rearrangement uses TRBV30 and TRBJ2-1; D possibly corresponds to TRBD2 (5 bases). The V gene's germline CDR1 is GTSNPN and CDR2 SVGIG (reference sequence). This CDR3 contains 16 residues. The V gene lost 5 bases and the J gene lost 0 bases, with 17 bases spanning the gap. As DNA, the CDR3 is TGTGCCTGGGCCCTGGGAGCGGTTGGCTCCTACAATGAGCAGTTCTTC. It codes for CAWALGAVGSYNEQFF.

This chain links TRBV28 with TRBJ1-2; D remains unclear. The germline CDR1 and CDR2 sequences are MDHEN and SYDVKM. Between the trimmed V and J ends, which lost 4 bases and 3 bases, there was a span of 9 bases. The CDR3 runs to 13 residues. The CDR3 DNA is TGTGCCAGCAGTTCGGGGTCTCACTATGGCTACACCTTC. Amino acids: CASSSGSHYGYTF.

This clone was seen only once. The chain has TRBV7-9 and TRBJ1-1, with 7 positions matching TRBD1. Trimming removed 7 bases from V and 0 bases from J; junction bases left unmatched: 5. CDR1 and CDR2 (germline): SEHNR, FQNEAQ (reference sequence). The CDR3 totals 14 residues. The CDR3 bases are TGTGCCAGCACCGACAGGGCGATGAACACTGAAGCTTTCTTT. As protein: CASTDRAMNTEAFF. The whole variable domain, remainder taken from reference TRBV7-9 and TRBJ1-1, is DTGVSQNPRHKITKRGQNVTFRCDPISEHNRLYWYRQTLGQGPEFLTYFQNEAQLEKSRLLSDRFSAERPKGSFSTLEIQRTEQGDSAMYLCASTDRAMNTEAFFGQGTRLTVV.

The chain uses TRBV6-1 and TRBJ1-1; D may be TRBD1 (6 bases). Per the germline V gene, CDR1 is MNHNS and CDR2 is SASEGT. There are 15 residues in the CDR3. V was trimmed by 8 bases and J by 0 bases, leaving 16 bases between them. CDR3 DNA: TGTGCCAGCGGGGGCAGGGGCCACATGAACACTGAAGCTTTCTTT. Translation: CASGGRGHMNTEAFF.

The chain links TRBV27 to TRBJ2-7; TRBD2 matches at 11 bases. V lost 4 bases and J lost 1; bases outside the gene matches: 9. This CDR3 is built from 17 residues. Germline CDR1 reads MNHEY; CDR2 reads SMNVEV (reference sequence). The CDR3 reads CASSSLTRLAGSYEQYF. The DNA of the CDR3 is TGTGCCAGCAGTTCTCTGACCCGACTAGCGGGGTCCTACGAGCAGTACTTC.